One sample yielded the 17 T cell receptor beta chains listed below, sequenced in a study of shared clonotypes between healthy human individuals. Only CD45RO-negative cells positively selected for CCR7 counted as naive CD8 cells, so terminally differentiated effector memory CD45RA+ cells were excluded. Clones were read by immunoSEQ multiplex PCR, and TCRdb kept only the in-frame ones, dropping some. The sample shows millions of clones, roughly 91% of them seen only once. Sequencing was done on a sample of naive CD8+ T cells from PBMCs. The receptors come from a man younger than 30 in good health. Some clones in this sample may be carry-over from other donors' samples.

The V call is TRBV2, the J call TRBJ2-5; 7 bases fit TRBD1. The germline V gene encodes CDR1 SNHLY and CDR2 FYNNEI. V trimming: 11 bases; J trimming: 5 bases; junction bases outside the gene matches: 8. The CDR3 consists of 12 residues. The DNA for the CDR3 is TGTGCCGCGAAACAGGGGCCCGAGACCCAGTACTTC. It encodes CAAKQGPETQYF.

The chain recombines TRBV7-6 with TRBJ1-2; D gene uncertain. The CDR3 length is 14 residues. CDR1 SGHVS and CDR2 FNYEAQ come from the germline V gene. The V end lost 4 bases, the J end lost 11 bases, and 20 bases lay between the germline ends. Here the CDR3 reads CASSSSPETMGYTF. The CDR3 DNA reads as TGTGCCAGCAGCTCCAGCCCAGAGACTATGGGATACACCTTC.

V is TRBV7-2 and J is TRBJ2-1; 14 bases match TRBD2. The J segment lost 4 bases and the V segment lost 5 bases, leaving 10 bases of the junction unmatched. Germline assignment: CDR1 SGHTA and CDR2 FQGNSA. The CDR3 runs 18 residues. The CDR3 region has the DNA TGTGCCAGCAGCCAGTATGGGACTAGCGGGAGCGGATACAATGAGCAGTTCTTC. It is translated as CASSQYGTSGSGYNEQFF.

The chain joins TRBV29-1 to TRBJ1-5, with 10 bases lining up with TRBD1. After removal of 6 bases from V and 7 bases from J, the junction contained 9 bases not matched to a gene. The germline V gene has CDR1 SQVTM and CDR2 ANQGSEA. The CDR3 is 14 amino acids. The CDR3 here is CSVVTGTGDQPQHF. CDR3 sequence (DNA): TGCAGCGTCGTCACCGGGACAGGGGACCAGCCCCAGCATTTT.

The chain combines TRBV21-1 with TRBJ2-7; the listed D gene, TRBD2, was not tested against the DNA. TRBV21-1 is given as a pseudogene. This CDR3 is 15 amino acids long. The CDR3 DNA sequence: TGTGCCAGCAGCCCGAGAGGGAGTTGGTCCTACGAGCAGTACTTC. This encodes CASSPRGSWSYEQYF.

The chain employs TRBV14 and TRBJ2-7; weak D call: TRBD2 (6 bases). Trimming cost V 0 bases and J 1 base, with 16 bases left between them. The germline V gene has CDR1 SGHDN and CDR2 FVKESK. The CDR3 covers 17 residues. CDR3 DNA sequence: TGTGCCAGCAGCCAAGATCGCCGGGGGAGCGTATCCTACGAGCAGTACTTC. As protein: CASSQDRRGSVSYEQYF.

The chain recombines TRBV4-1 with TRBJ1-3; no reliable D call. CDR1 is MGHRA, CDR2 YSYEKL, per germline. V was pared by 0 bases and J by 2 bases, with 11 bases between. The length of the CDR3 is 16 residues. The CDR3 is CASSQDLLGPGNTIYF. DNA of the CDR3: TGCGCCAGCAGCCAAGATCTTCTAGGGCCTGGAAACACCATATATTTT.

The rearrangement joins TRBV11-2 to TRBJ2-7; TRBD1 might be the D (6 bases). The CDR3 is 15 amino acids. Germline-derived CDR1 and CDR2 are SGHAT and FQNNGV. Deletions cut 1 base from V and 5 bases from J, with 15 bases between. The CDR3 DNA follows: TGTGCCAGCAGCTTAGCCTCCCAGGGGCAACACGAGCAGTACTTC. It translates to CASSLASQGQHEQYF.

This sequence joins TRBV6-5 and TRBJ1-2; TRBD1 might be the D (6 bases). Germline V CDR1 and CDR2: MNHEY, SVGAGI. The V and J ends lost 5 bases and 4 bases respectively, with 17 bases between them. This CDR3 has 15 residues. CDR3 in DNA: TGTGCCAGCAGTCAACCGTCCCAGGGGAGCTATGGCTACACCTTC. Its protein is CASSQPSQGSYGYTF.

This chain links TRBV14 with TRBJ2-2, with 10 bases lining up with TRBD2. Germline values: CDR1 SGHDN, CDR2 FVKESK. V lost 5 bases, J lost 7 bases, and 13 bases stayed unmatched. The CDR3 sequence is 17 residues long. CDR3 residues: CASSERPSGSFGGELFF. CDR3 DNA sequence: TGTGCCAGCAGCGAAAGGCCTAGCGGGAGCTTCGGCGGGGAGCTGTTTTTT.

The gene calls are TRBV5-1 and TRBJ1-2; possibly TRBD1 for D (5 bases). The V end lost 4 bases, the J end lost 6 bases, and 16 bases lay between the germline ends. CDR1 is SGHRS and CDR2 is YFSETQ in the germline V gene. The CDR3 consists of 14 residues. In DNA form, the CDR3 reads TGCGCCAGCAGCCCGAGGGCGACAGCGGATGGCTACACCTTC. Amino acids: CASSPRATADGYTF.

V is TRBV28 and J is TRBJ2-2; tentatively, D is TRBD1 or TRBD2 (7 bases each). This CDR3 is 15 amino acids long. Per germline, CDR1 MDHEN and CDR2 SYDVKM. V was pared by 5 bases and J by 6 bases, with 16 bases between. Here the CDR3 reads CASSPGLGGPGELFF. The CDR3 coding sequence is TGTGCCAGCAGTCCCGGACTAGGGGGCCCCGGGGAGCTGTTTTTT.

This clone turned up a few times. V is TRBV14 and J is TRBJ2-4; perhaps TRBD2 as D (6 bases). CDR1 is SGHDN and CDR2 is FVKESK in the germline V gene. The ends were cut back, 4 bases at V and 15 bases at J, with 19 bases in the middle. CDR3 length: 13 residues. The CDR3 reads CASSPYDSGPWYF. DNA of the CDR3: TGTGCCAGCAGCCCCTACGACAGCGGGCCATGGTACTTC.

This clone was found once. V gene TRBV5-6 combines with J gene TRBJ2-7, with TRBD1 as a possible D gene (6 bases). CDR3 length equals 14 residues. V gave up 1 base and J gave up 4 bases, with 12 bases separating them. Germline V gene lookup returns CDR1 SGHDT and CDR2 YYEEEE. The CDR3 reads CASSLTGWAYEQYF. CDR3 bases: TGTGCCAGCAGCTTGACAGGGTGGGCGTACGAGCAGTACTTC.

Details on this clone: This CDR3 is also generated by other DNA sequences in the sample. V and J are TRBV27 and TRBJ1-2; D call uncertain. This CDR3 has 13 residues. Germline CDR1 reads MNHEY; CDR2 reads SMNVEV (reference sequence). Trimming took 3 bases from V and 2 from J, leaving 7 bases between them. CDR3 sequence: CASSFGPNYGYTF. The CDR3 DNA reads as TGTGCCAGCAGTTTCGGACCAAACTATGGCTACACCTTC.

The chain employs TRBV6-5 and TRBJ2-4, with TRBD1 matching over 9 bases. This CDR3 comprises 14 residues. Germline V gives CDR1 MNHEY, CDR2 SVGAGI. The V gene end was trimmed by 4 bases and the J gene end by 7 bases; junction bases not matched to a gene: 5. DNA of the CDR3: TGTGCCAGCAGTTCCCACAGGGGGCTGAACATTCAGTACTTC. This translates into CASSSHRGLNIQYF.

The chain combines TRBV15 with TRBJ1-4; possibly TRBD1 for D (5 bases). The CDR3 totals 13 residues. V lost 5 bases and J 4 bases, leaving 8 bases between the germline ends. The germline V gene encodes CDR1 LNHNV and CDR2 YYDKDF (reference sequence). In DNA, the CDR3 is TGTGCCACCAGCGGGGGAAATAATGAAAAACTGTTTTTT. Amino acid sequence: CATSGGNNEKLFF.